A selection of T cell receptor beta chains follows, all from one sample in a study of blood T cell repertoires in COVID-19. Produced via immunoSEQ multiplex PCR; TCRdb's table is partial and in-frame only. The data show around 72,000 clones, over 80% seen once. Material for sequencing was peripheral blood. Receptor source: a woman between 55 and 75 years old with acute or convalescent COVID-19. CDR3s include the opening cysteine and the closing phenylalanine or tryptophan. A D gene is named only where the DNA matches it firmly. Rows may omit the clone size; those that give it use once, few, many or a size class.

v_call	clone_size	j_call	d_call	cdr3_nt	cdr3_aa
TRBV19	.	TRBJ1-1	.	TGTGCCAGTAGTATAGGCGGGCAGTTCACTGAAGCTTTCTTT	CASSIGGQFTEAFF
TRBV5-1	.	TRBJ1-2	.	TGCGCCAGCAGCTTGGTCGAGGGGACACATTCGTCTAACTATGGCTACACCTTC	CASSLVEGTHSSNYGYTF
TRBV7-3	.	TRBJ2-6	.	TGTGCCAGCAGCTTAACAGGCTGGCAGGGTATCCGTCCTGGGGCCAACGTCCTGACTTTC	CASSLTGWQGIRPGANVLTF
TRBV11-2	.	TRBJ1-2	TRBD1	TGTGCCAGCAGCGAGCGACAGGGGACTACTGGGCTCACCTTC	CASSERQGTTGLTF
TRBV19	.	TRBJ2-5	.	TGTGCCAGTAGTATAGGCCTCACAGGGTCGGAGACCCAGTACTTC	CASSIGLTGSETQYF
TRBV2	once	TRBJ1-2	.	TGTGCCAGCAGCCAGACAGAGAACTATGGCTACACCTTC	CASSQTENYGYTF
TRBV4-2	few	TRBJ1-1	TRBD1	TGTGCCAGCAGCCAGGGGACAGGGGTAGAAGCTTTCTTT	CASSQGTGVEAFF
TRBV20-1	.	TRBJ1-1	.	TGCAGTGCTAGGGGGGCCGCTGAAGCTTTCTTT	CSARGAAEAFF
TRBV7-6	.	TRBJ1-3	.	TGTGCCAGCAGCTTAGGGCTCCCCACATCCGGAAACACCATATATTTT	CASSLGLPTSGNTIYF
TRBV7-8	few	TRBJ2-7	.	TGTGCCAGCAGCGAAAACCGGTACAGGGCCGCGTATGAGCAGTACTTC	CASSENRYRAAYEQYF
TRBV5-4	.	TRBJ2-7	TRBD2	TGTGCCAGCAGCCACTTGGGAGGGGAGGCGAGCTACGAGCAGTACTTC	CASSHLGGEASYEQYF
TRBV2	.	TRBJ1-5	.	TGTGCCAGCAGCGGACAGTTAAACCTTGATGGCAATCAGCCCCAGCATTTT	CASSGQLNLDGNQPQHF
TRBV7-2	.	TRBJ1-2	TRBD1	TGTGCCAGCCGTACAGGGGTTGGCTACACCTTC	CASRTGVGYTF
TRBV7-8	.	TRBJ1-5	.	TGTGCCAGCAGCTTAGTCGGGGGGAATCAGCCCCAGCATTTT	CASSLVGGNQPQHF
TRBV5-1	.	TRBJ1-4	TRBD1	TGCGCCAGCAGCTTGTTGACAGGGGCTAATGAAAAACTGTTTTTT	CASSLLTGANEKLFF
TRBV7-2	.	TRBJ2-1	.	TGTGCCAGCAGCTTAGCTTTGCTACAGTACAATGAGCAGTTCTTC	CASSLALLQYNEQFF
TRBV6-5	.	TRBJ2-1	.	TGTGCCAGCAGTACAACAGGGCGGGCTGAGCAGTTCTTC	CASSTTGRAEQFF
TRBV28	.	TRBJ1-1	TRBD1	TGTGCCAGCAGCCTGGACAGGGTAACTGAAGCTTTCTTT	CASSLDRVTEAFF
TRBV29-1	.	TRBJ1-1	TRBD1	TGCAGCGCGTCCCGGGACAGGGGGAACACTGAAGCTTTCTTT	CSASRDRGNTEAFF
TRBV28	few	TRBJ2-1	.	TGTGCCAGCAGTATAGGCAGGGGCCTCATGAGCTCCTACAATGAGCAGTTCTTC	CASSIGRGLMSSYNEQFF
TRBV3-1/TRBV3-2	.	TRBJ2-5	.	TGTGCCAGCAGCCAACAATACTCAGAGACCCAGTACTTC	CASSQQYSETQYF
TRBV7-2	few	TRBJ2-1	.	TGTGCCAGCAGCCCGCACGGGGGGCGTCTAGGTGAGCAGTTCTTC	CASSPHGGRLGEQFF
TRBV11-2	.	TRBJ1-5	TRBD1	TGTGCCAGCAGCCCCCGACAGGGCCCTTTGCATTTT	CASSPRQGPLHF
TRBV6-4	few	TRBJ2-1	TRBD2	TGTGCCAGCAGTGACTCGGGACTAGCGCGTAATGAGCAGTTCTTC	CASSDSGLARNEQFF
TRBV19	.	TRBJ1-3	TRBD1	TGTGCCAGCATTGGCCTTAACAGGGGTTCCTCTGGAAACACCATATATTTT	CASIGLNRGSSGNTIYF
TRBV7-2	.	TRBJ2-2	TRBD2	TGTGCCAGCAGCCCGGGGGGTTTGAACACCGGGGAGCTGTTTTTT	CASSPGGLNTGELFF
TRBV10-3	few	TRBJ2-7	.	TGTGCCATCGCCGGGACTGGTGGGTACGAGCAGTACTTC	CAIAGTGGYEQYF
TRBV5-1	.	TRBJ2-3	.	TGCGCCAGCAGCTTAGGGGGCACAGATACGCAGTATTTT	CASSLGGTDTQYF
TRBV27	.	TRBJ2-7	TRBD1	TGTGCCAGCAGTTTTGGGCCCCCGCGACAGGGAATTTACGAGCAGTACTTC	CASSFGPPRQGIYEQYF